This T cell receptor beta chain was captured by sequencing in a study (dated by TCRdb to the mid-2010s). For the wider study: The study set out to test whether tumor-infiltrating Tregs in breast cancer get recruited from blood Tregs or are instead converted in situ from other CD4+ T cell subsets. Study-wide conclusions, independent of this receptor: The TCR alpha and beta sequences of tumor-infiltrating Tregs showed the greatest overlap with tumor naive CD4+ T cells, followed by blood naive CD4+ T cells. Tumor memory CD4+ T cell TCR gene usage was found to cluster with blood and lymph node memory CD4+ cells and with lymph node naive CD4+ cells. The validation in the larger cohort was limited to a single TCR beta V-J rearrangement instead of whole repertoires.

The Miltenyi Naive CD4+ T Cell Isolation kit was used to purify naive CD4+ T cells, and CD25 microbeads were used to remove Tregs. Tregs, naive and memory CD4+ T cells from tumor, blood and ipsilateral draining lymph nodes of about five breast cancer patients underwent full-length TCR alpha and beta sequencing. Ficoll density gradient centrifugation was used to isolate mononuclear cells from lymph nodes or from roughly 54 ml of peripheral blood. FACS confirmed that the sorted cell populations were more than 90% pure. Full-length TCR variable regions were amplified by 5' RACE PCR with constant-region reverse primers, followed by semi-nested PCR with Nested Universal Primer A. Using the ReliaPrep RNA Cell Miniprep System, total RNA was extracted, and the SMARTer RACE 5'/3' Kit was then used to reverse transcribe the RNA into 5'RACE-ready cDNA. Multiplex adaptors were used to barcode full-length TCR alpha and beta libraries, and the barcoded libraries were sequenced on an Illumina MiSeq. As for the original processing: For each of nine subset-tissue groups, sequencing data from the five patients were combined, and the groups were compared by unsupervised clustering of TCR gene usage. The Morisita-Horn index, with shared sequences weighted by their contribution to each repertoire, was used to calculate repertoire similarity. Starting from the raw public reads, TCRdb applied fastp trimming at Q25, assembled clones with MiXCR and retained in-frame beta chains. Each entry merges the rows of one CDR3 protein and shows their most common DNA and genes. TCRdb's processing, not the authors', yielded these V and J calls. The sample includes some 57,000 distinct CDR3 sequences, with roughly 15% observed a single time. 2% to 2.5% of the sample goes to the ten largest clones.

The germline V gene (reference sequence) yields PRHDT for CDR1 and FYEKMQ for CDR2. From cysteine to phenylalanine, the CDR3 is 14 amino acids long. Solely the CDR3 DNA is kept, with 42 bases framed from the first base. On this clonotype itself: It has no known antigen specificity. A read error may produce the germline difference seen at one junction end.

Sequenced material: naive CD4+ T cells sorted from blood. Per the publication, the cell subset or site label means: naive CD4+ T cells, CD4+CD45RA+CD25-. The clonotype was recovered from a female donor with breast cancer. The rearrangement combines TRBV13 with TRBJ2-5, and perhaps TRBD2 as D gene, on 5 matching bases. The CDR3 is CVSSRPTISETQYF. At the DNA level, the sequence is TGTGTCAGCAGCCGGCCGACTATTTCAGAGACCCAGTACTTC.